The TCR beta chain under discussion was sequenced for a study of CD8+CD57+ T cells in acquired aplastic anemia. For CDR3 and TCR beta VDJ profiling, genomic DNA was the template used. TCRdb recomputed calls from the reads with MiXCR, one row per CDR3 protein. The table lists over 150,000 distinct CDR3 sequences, 63% of them singletons. As concerns this clonotype: One end of the junction fails to match germline, which may point to a read error.

By flow cytometry, patients selected for sequencing had shown an expansion of CD8+CD57+ cells. The sequence was obtained from a human donor with aplastic anemia. The material sequenced was sorted CD4+, CD8+, or CD8+CD57+ T cells (not recorded which) from PBMCs.

The CDR3 sequence is CPSSASGTREKLFF. As DNA, the CDR3 is TGTCCCAGCAGTGCCTCCGGGACAAGGGAAAAACTGTTTTTT. This chain joins TRBV25-1 and TRBJ1-4, with D possibly TRBD1 on 6 matching bases. Germline assignment: CDR1 MGHDK and CDR2 SYGVNS. The CDR3 consists of 14 residues.